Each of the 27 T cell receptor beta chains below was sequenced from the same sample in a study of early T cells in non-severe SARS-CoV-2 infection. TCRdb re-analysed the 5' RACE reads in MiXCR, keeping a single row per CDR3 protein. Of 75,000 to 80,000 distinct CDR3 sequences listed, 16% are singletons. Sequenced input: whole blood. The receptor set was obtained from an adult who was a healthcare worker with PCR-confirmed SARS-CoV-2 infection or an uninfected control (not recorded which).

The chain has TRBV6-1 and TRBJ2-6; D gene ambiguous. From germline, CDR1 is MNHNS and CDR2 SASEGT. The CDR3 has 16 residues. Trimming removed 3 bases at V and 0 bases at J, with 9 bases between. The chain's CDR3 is CASSDSRSSGANVLTF. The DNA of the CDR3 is TGTGCCAGCAGTGACTCCCGGAGCTCTGGGGCCAACGTCCTGACTTTC.

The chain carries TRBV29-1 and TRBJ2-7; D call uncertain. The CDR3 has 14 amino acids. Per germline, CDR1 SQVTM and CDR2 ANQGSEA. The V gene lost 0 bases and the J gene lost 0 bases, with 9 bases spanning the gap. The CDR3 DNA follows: TGCAGCGTTGAAGATCGTAGGACCTCCTACGAGCAGTACTTC. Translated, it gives CSVEDRRTSYEQYF.

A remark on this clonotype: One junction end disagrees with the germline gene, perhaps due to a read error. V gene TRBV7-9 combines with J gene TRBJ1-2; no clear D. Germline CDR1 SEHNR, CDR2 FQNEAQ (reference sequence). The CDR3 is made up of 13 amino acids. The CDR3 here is CASSLASPYGYTF. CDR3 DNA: TGTGCCAGCAGCCTAGCGTCCCCCTATGGCTACACCTTC. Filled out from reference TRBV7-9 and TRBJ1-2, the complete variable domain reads DTGVSQNPRHKITKRGQNVTFRCDPISEHNRLYWYRQTLGQGPEFLTYFQNEAQLEKSRLLSDRFSAERPKGSFSTLEIQRTEQGDSAMYLCASSLASPYGYTFGSGTRLTVV.

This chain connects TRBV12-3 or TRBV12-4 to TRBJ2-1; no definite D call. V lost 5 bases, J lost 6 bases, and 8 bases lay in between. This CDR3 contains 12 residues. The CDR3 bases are TGTGCCAGCAGTCTATCAACCAATGAGCAGTTCTTC. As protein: CASSLSTNEQFF.

The CDR3 region is CASSFSGTAIQETQYF. The CDR3, as DNA: TGCGCCAGCAGCTTCTCCGGGACAGCTATACAAGAGACCCAGTACTTC. This chain connects TRBV5-1 to TRBJ2-5; 7 positions match TRBD1. This CDR3 is built from 16 residues. The J segment lost 2 bases and the V segment lost 2 bases, leaving 9 bases of the junction unmatched. CDR1 is SGHRS, CDR2 YFSETQ, per germline.

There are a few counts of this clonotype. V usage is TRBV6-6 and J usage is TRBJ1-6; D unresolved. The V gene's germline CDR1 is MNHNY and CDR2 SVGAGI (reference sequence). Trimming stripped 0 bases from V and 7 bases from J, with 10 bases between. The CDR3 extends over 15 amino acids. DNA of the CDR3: TGTGCCAGCAGTTACTCGAGGGTAGGGAATTCACCCCTCCACTTT. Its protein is CASSYSRVGNSPLHF.

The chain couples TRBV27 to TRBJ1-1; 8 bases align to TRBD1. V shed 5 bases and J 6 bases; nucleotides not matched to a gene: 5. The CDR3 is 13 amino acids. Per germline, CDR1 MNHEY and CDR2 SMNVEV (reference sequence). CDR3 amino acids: CASSTQGGSEAFF. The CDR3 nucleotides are TGTGCCAGCAGTACACAGGGGGGCTCTGAAGCTTTCTTT.

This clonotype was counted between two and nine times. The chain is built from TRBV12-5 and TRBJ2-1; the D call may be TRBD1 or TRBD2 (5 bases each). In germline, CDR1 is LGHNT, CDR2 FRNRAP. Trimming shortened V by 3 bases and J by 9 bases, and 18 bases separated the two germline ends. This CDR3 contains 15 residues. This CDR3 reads CASGFFLVGVSEQFF. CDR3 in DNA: TGTGCTAGTGGTTTTTTTCTCGTGGGGGTATCTGAGCAGTTCTTC. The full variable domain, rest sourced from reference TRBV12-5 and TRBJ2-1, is DARVTQTPRHKVTEMGQEVTMRCQPILGHNTVFWYRQTMMQGLELLAYFRNRAPLDDSGMPKDRFSAEMPDATLATLKIQPSEPRDSAVYFCASGFFLVGVSEQFFGPGTRLTVL.

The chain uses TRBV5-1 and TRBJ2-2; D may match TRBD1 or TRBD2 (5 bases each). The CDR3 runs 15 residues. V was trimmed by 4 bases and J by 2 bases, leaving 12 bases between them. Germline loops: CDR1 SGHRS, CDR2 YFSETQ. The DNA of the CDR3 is TGCGCCAGCAGCCTTCGGGGCTACAACACCGGGGAGCTGTTTTTT. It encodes CASSLRGYNTGELFF. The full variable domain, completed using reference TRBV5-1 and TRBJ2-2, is KAGVTQTPRYLIKTRGQQVTLSCSPISGHRSVSWYQQTPGQGLQFLFEYFSETQRNKGNFPGRFSGRQFSNSRSEMNVSTLELGDSALYLCASSLRGYNTGELFFGEGSRLTVL.

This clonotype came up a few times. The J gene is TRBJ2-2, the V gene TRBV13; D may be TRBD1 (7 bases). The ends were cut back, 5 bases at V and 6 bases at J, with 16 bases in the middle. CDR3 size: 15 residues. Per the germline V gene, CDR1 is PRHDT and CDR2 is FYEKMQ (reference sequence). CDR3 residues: CASSAGRQGPGELFF. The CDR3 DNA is TGTGCCAGCAGCGCGGGAAGACAGGGTCCCGGGGAGCTGTTTTTT.

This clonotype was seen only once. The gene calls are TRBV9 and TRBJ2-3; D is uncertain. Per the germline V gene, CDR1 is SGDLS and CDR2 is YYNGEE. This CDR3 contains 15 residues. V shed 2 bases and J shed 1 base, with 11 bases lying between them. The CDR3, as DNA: TGTGCCAGCAGCGTTGCCATCTGGGGCACAGATACGCAGTATTTT. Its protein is CASSVAIWGTDTQYF.

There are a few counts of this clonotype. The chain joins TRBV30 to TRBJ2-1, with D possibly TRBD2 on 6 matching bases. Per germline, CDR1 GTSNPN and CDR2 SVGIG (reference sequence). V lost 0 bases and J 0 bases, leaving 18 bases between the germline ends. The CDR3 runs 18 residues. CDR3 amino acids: CAWSVRLASVYSYNEQFF. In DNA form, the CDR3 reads TGTGCCTGGAGTGTCAGGCTAGCGTCCGTCTACTCCTACAATGAGCAGTTCTTC. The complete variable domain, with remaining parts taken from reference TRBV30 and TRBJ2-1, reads SQTIHQWPATLVQPVGSPLSLECTVEGTSNPNLYWYRQAAGRGLQLLFYSVGIGQISSEVPQNLSASRPQDRQFILSSKKLLLSDSGFYLCAWSVRLASVYSYNEQFFGPGTRLTVL.

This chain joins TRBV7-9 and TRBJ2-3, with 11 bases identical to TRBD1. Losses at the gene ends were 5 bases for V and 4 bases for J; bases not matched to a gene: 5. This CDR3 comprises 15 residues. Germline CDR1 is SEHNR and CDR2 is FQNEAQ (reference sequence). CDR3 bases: TGTGCCAGCAGCGAACGGACAGGGGGCTCAGATACGCAGTATTTT. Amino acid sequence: CASSERTGGSDTQYF.

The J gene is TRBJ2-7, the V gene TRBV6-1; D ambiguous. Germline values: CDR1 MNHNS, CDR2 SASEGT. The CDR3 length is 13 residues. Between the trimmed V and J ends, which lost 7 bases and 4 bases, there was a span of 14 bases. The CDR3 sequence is CASTIGVRYEQYF. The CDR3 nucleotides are TGTGCCAGCACCATTGGGGTCCGTTACGAGCAGTACTTC.

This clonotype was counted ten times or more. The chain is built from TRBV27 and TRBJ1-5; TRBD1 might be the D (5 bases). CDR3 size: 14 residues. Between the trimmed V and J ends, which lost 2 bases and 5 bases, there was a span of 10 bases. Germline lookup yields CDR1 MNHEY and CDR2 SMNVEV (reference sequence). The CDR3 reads CASSLQGTYQPQHF. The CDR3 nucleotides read TGTGCCAGCAGTTTACAGGGTACCTATCAGCCCCAGCATTTT.

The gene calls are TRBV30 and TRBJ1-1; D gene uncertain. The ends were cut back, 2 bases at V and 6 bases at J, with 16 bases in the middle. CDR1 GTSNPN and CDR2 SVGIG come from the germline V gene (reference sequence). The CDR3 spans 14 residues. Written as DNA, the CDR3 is TGTGCCTGGAGTCCCCGAGCAGTCGGTCCTGAAGCTTTCTTT. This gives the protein CAWSPRAVGPEAFF.

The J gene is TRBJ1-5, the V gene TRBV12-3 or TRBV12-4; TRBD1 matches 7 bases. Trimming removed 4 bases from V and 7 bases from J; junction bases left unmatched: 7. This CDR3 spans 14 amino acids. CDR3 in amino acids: CASSSSGGEQPQHF. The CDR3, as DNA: TGTGCCAGCAGTTCTTCAGGGGGTGAGCAGCCCCAGCATTTT.

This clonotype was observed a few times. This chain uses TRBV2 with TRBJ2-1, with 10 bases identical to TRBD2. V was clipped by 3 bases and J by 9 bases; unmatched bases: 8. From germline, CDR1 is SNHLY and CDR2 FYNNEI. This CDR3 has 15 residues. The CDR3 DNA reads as TGTGCCAGCAGTGATGGACTAGCGGTTTGGGGTGAGCAGTTCTTC. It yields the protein CASSDGLAVWGEQFF.

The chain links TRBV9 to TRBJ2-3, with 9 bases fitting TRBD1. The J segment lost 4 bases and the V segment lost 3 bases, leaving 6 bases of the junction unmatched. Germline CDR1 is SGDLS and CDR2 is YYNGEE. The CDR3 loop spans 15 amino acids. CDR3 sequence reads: CASSAWTGAADTQYF. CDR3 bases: TGTGCCAGCAGCGCTTGGACAGGGGCCGCAGATACGCAGTATTTT. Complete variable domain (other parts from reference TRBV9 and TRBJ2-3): DSGVTQTPKHLITATGQRVTLRCSPRSGDLSVYWYQQSLDQGLQFLIQYYNGEERAKGNILERFSAQQFPDLHSELNLSSLELGDSALYFCASSAWTGAADTQYFGPGTRLTVL.

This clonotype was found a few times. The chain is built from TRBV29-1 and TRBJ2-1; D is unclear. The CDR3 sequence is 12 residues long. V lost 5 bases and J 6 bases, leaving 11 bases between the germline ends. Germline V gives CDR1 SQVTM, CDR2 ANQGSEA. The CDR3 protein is CSVSLGSNEQFF. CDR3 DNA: TGCAGCGTTTCTCTGGGGTCCAATGAGCAGTTCTTC.

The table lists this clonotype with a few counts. The DNA for the CDR3 is TGTGCCAGCAGCTCAACCGACAGGGGGCGGGGAGAAAAACTGTTTTTT. It specifies CASSSTDRGRGEKLFF. The V gene is TRBV7-9, the J gene TRBJ1-4; 10 bases align to TRBD1. The V gene's germline CDR1 is SEHNR and CDR2 FQNEAQ (reference sequence). This CDR3 is 16 amino acids long. J lost 8 bases, V lost 4 bases, and 10 bases had no gene match.

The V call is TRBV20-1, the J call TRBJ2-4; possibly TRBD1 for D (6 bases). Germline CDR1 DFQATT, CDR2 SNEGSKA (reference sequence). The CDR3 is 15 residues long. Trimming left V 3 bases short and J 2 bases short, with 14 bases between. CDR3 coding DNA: TGCAGTGCTAGTAGCTGGGACATAACCAAAAACATTCAGTACTTC. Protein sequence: CSASSWDITKNIQYF.

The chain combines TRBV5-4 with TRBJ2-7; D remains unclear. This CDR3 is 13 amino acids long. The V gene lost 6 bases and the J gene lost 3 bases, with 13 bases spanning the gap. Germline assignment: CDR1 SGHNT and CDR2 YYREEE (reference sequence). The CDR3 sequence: CASKHANFYEQYF. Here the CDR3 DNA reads TGTGCCAGCAAACACGCGAATTTCTACGAGCAGTACTTC.

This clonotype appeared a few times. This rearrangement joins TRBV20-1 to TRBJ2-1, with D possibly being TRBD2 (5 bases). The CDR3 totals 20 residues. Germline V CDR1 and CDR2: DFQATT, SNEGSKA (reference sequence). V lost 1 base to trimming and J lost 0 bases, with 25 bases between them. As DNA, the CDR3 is TGCAGTGCTAGAGGACTGCGCAGCGGCGAGTGGCGAGACTCCTACAATGAGCAGTTCTTC. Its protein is CSARGLRSGEWRDSYNEQFF.

The DNA of the CDR3 is TGTGCCAGCAGTTTATCGATCAATCCCCGAGGCAATCAGCCCCAGCATTTT. It yields the protein CASSLSINPRGNQPQHF. This chain uses TRBV27 with TRBJ1-5; D not resolved. Germline V lookup: CDR1 MNHEY, CDR2 SMNVEV (reference sequence). The CDR3 consists of 17 residues. The V gene lost 0 bases and the J gene lost 2 bases, with 14 bases spanning the gap.

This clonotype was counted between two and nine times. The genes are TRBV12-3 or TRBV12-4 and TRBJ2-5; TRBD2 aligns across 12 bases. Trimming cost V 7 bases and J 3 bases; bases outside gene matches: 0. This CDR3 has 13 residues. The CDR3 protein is CASTSGREETQYF. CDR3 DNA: TGTGCCAGCACTAGCGGGAGGGAAGAGACCCAGTACTTC.

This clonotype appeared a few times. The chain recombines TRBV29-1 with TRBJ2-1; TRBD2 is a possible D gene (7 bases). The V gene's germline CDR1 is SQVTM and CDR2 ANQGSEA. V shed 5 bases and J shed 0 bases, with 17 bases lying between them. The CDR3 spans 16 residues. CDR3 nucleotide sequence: TGCAGCGTTTCCAAGGGGGGGGCTAGCTCCTACAATGAGCAGTTCTTC. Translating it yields CSVSKGGASSYNEQFF.